The next 10 T cell receptor beta chains were all read from a single sample in a study of type 1 regulatory T cells. TCRdb processed the reads anew with MiXCR; each CDR3 protein has one entry. Here the sample spans just under 65,000 distinct CDR3 sequences, about 48% being singletons. The antigens of these receptors remain unknown. The sample was cultured non-Tr1 T cells, either the whole culture or a sorted T cell fraction (not recorded which). The origin of the receptors is a human donor in good health.

The V and J genes are TRBV4-2 and TRBJ2-1, with D tentatively TRBD2 (6 bases). This CDR3 is 15 amino acids long. With 4 bases removed from V and 5 bases from J, the gap between germline ends came to 15 bases. CDR1 and CDR2 (germline): LGHNA, YNFKEQ. CDR3 amino acids: CASSPGRGLDNEQFF. The CDR3 region has the DNA TGTGCCAGCAGCCCCGGGAGAGGTTTAGACAATGAGCAGTTCTTC.

This clonotype was seen more than once but under ten times. The chain has TRBV1 and TRBJ2-1. TRBV1 is termed a pseudogene. The length of the CDR3 is 17 residues. The CDR3 loop reads CTSSPSPENTSYNEQFF. CDR3 DNA: TGCACCAGCAGCCCTTCACCGGAAAACACCTCCTACAATGAGCAGTTCTTC.

The gene calls are TRBV28 and TRBJ2-7; D may be TRBD1 (5 bases). The V end lost 5 bases, the J end lost 3 bases, and 14 bases lay between the germline ends. Per germline, CDR1 MDHEN and CDR2 SYDVKM. This CDR3 spans 14 amino acids. The CDR3 DNA follows: TGTGCCAGCAGTCCCCCGCCTCAGGGCTACGAGCAGTACTTC. Translated, it gives CASSPPPQGYEQYF. The whole variable domain, filled in from reference TRBV28 and TRBJ2-7, reads DVKVTQSSRYLVKRTGEKVFLECVQDMDHENMFWYRQDPGLGLRLIYFSYDVKMKEKGDIPEGYSVSREKKERFSLILESASTNQTSMYLCASSPPPQGYEQYFGPGTRLTVT.

The chain combines TRBV20-1 with TRBJ1-5; D might be TRBD1 (5 bases). Germline V gives CDR1 DFQATT, CDR2 SNEGSKA (reference sequence). V was trimmed by 7 bases and J by 2 bases, leaving 15 bases between them. The CDR3 contains 14 residues. The CDR3 coding sequence is TGCAGTGTGGGGCCGGGGGTGGGCAATCAGCCCCAGCATTTT. Encoded protein: CSVGPGVGNQPQHF.

The table lists this clonotype with a few counts. The chain has TRBV7-3 and TRBJ2-3; tentatively, D is TRBD1 (6 bases). Trimming pared 5 bases from V and 1 base from J, leaving 10 bases between. CDR1 and CDR2 from the germline V gene are SGHTA and FQGTGA. The CDR3 consists of 14 residues. DNA for the CDR3: TGTGCCAGCAGCAAGGGGGATGGCACAGATACGCAGTATTTT. Its protein is CASSKGDGTDTQYF.

This chain links TRBV12-3 or TRBV12-4 with TRBJ2-1; D is uncertain. The CDR3 is 14 amino acids. V was pared by 2 bases and J by 7 bases, with 12 bases between. In nucleotides, the CDR3 is TGTGCCAGCAGTTTAAACCCCGGCGAAAATGAGCAGTTCTTC. Its protein product is CASSLNPGENEQFF.

The J gene is TRBJ1-1, the V gene TRBV28; TRBD1 might be the D (6 bases). Germline CDR1 MDHEN, CDR2 SYDVKM. Trimming cost V 3 bases and J 4 bases, with 21 bases left between them. The CDR3 extends over 17 amino acids. The CDR3 protein is CASSLGGGGAGVTEAFF. The DNA of the CDR3 is TGTGCCAGCAGTTTGGGAGGTGGAGGGGCAGGGGTCACTGAAGCTTTCTTT.

This clonotype was detected a few times. The chain combines TRBV5-1 with TRBJ2-1; 10 bases line up with TRBD2. V shed 4 bases, J shed 0 bases, and the junction held 7 bases outside the gene matches. In germline, CDR1 is SGHRS, CDR2 YFSETQ. The CDR3 loop spans 17 amino acids. CDR3 sequence: CASSAGSGGRSYNEQFF. CDR3 DNA sequence: TGCGCCAGCAGCGCCGGTAGCGGGGGGCGCTCCTACAATGAGCAGTTCTTC.

As regards this clonotype: A junction boundary mismatches the germline segment, possibly from a read error. V is TRBV9 and J is TRBJ2-5, with TRBD2 matching 11 bases. The germline gives CDR1 SGDLS, CDR2 YYNGEE. The CDR3 runs to 15 residues. Here the CDR3 DNA reads TGTGCCAGCAGCGTAGGCGGTAGCGGGGGGGAGACCCAGCACTTC. The encoded protein is CASSVGGSGGETQHF.

The V gene is TRBV20-1, the J gene TRBJ2-3; perhaps TRBD2 as D (5 bases). V lost 4 bases, J lost 2 bases, and 10 bases lay in between. The CDR3 is made up of 13 amino acids. The germline V gene has CDR1 DFQATT and CDR2 SNEGSKA (reference sequence). DNA for the CDR3: TGCAGTGCTAAGGCTAGCTACACAGATACGCAGTATTTT. It yields the protein CSAKASYTDTQYF.